The clone carrying this TCR beta chain occurred once. Its antigen is not known. Preparation of the TCRbeta library was carried out with unique molecular identifiers. MiXCR, run by TCRdb on the PCR reads, gives a single entry per CDR3 protein. Of 45,000 to 60,000 distinct CDR3 sequences in the sample, 52% were seen once. The entry originates in a study of T-cell reconstitution after alpha-beta-depleted transplantation in children. General study results and limits: Several hundred rapidly expanded clones from non-depleted graft cells reportedly supplied alpha-beta T cells about two months post-transplant.

This clonotype was obtained from a boy under two years old with SCID, due to receive a stem cell transplant. Specimen: peripheral blood, collected before TCRalphabeta/CD19-depleted stem cell transplant.

CDR3 sequence (DNA): TGTGCCAGCAGCTCGGGGGGCGGGCAGGCTATGGATAGCAATCAGCCCCAGCATTTT. Its protein product is CASSSGGGQAMDSNQPQHF. The chain carries TRBV11-2 and TRBJ1-5, with TRBD1 as a possible D gene (6 bases). Germline CDR1 reads SGHAT; CDR2 reads FQNNGV. The length of the CDR3 is 19 residues. V lost 4 bases and J 0 bases, leaving 22 bases between the germline ends.